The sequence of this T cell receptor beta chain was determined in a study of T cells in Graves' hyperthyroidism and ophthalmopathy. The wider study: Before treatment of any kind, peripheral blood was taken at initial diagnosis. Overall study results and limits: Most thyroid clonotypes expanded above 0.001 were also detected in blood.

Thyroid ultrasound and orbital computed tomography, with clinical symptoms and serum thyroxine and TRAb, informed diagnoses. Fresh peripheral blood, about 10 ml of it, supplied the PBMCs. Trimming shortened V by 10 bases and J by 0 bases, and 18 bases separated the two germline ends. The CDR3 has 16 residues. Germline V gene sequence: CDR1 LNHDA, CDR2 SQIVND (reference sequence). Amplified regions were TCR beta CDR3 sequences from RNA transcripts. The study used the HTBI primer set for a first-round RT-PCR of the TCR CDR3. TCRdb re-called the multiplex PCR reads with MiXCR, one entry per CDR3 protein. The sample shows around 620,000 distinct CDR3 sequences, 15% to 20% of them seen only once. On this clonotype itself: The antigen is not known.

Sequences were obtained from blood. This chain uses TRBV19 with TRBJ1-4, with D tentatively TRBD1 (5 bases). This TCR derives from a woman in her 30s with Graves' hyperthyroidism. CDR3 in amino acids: CATLSSGTATNEKLFF. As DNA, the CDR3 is TGTGCCACCTTATCATCCGGGACGGCAACTAATGAAAAACTGTTTTTT.